This T cell receptor beta chain was sequenced during a study of T cell responses to AZD1222 COVID-19 vaccine. Findings of the study overall: Donors skewed white British and female; clonal diversity was possibly underestimated. Sampling captured repertoires only after the peak T cell response. The number of AZD1222 recipients seropositive at baseline was only five to seven. Compared with day 0, the breadth and depth of the Spike-specific TCR repertoire rose significantly after two doses of AZD1222.

Assay: immunoSEQ multiplex PCR; the TCRdb copy retains only in-frame clones and omits some. The data hold tens of thousands of clones, with 90% observed a single time. Of note for this clone: Its target is unknown.

This clonotype was sampled from an adult who received the AZD1222 COVID-19 vaccine. Sequenced here: peripheral blood, sampled 28 days after the second AZD1222 dose.

CDR3 amino acids: CASSHLGEQYF. DNA for the CDR3: TGTGCCAGCAGCCACTTGGGGGAGCAGTACTTC. The V and J genes are TRBV6-5 and TRBJ2-7, with D hard to call. Deletions cut 6 bases from V and 7 bases from J, with 10 bases between. The V gene's germline CDR1 is MNHEY and CDR2 SVGAGI. The CDR3 is 11 amino acids.